These 25 T cell receptor beta chains came from one sample sequenced in a study of Ad26.COV2.S vaccination and SARS-CoV-2 variants. Sequencing was performed with immunoSEQ multiplex PCR; in TCRdb, only in-frame clones are kept and a portion is missing. The data show about 680,000 clones, approximately 88% seen once. The treatment is: about 20 received Ad26.COV2.S at low or high dose, single or two shots; roughly five received placebo; per-sample allocation not given. Sampling was done on day 63 after the first vaccine or placebo injection. Specimen: peripheral blood, collected in a trial of Ad26.COV2.S vaccine versus placebo. The source of these receptors is a person between 18 and 59 years old who received the Ad26.COV2.S COVID-19 vaccine or a placebo.

The chain couples TRBV14 to TRBJ2-7; no reliable D call. V was pared by 1 base and J by 0 bases, with 16 bases between. This CDR3 spans 17 amino acids. Germline CDR1 SGHDN, CDR2 FVKESK. CDR3 nucleotides: TGTGCCAGCAGCCAAGTAGGAGTGCCCTTATTCTCCTACGAGCAGTACTTC. Its translation is CASSQVGVPLFSYEQYF.

The chain employs TRBV16 and TRBJ2-1; 7 nucleotides align to TRBD2. The CDR3 is 15 amino acids. CDR1 KGHSY and CDR2 FQNENV come from the germline V gene. V lost 4 bases and J lost 4; bases outside the gene matches: 7. The CDR3 here is CASSRGVAGYNEQFF. The CDR3 nucleotides read TGTGCCAGCAGCCGTGGAGTAGCGGGTTACAATGAGCAGTTCTTC.

Concerning this clone: The sample holds other DNA sequences that translate to the same CDR3. The genes are TRBV3-1 (or the pseudogene TRBV3-2) and TRBJ1-5; possibly TRBD1 for D (5 bases). In germline, CDR1 is LGHDT, CDR2 YNNKEL (reference sequence). Trimming cost V 0 bases and J 4 bases, with 10 bases left between them. This CDR3 is 15 amino acids long. The CDR3 sequence: CASSQDSTGNQPQHF. The CDR3 region has the DNA TGTGCCAGCAGCCAAGATAGTACAGGAAATCAGCCCCAGCATTTT.

In regard to this clone: Other nucleotide sequences from this sample produce the same CDR3. The chain employs TRBV18 and TRBJ2-1; D gene uncertain. The CDR3 covers 12 residues. V was clipped by 4 bases and J by 5 bases, with 6 bases between them. CDR1 KGHSH and CDR2 LQKENI come from the germline V gene. The CDR3 nucleotides read TGTGCCAGCTCACAAGAGGACAATGAGCAGTTCTTC. This gives the protein CASSQEDNEQFF.

This clone showed up just a few times. The chain employs TRBV9 and TRBJ1-5; D may be TRBD1 (5 bases). V shed 0 bases and J shed 4 bases, with 11 bases lying between them. Germline V gives CDR1 SGDLS, CDR2 YYNGEE. The CDR3 extends over 15 amino acids. CDR3 sequence: CASSVGQGGNQPQHF. The CDR3 DNA reads as TGTGCCAGCAGCGTAGGGCAGGGCGGTAATCAGCCCCAGCATTTT. Supplemented by reference TRBV9 and TRBJ1-5, the full variable domain reads DSGVTQTPKHLITATGQRVTLRCSPRSGDLSVYWYQQSLDQGLQFLIQYYNGEERAKGNILERFSAQQFPDLHSELNLSSLELGDSALYFCASSVGQGGNQPQHFGDGTRLSIL.

V is TRBV6-5 and J is TRBJ2-5; perhaps D is TRBD1 or TRBD2 (5 bases each). This CDR3 has 15 amino acids. The germline gives CDR1 MNHEY, CDR2 SVGAGI. The germline V and J ends were trimmed by 5 bases and 0 bases, with 13 bases remaining between them. DNA for the CDR3: TGTGCCAGCAGTATAGCACAGGACTACCAAGAGACCCAGTACTTC. Translation gives CASSIAQDYQETQYF.

This clone was observed a few times. The chain links TRBV2 to TRBJ2-1; 7 positions agree with TRBD1. Germline CDR1 reads SNHLY; CDR2 reads FYNNEI. The CDR3 has 14 residues. V shed 6 bases and J 7 bases; nucleotides not matched to a gene: 9. CDR3 nucleotides: TGTGCCAGCAGGAGGGACAGAGGGGAAAATGAGCAGTTCTTC. Protein product: CASRRDRGENEQFF.

This clone showed up just once. The chain couples TRBV23-1 to TRBJ2-1; D may correspond to TRBD1 or TRBD2 (7 bases each). TRBV23-1 is an ORF, and what it does is uncertain. V dropped 7 bases and J dropped 0 bases, with 25 bases sitting between them. CDR3 length: 19 residues. The CDR3: CASTQRGRERGISYNEQFF. Here the CDR3 DNA reads TGCGCCAGCACGCAGAGGGGGCGGGAGAGGGGGATCTCCTACAATGAGCAGTTCTTC.

The chain is built from TRBV5-6 and TRBJ1-1; no clear D gene. This CDR3 region has 12 residues. V lost 0 bases and J lost 7, with 7 bases in between. Germline V gene sequence: CDR1 SGHDT, CDR2 YYEEEE. CDR3 sequence (DNA): TGTGCCAGCAGCTTGGCGCGGTATGAAGCTTTCTTT. Residues: CASSLARYEAFF.

The rearrangement links TRBV3-1 (or the pseudogene TRBV3-2) to TRBJ1-3; no firm D call. V dropped 2 bases and J dropped 0 bases, with 8 bases sitting between them. Germline V gene lookup returns CDR1 LGHDT and CDR2 YNNKEL (reference sequence). CDR3 length equals 15 residues. CDR3 residues: CASSQSLLSGNTIYF. Written as DNA, the CDR3 is TGTGCCAGCAGCCAATCACTCCTCTCTGGAAACACCATATATTTT.

This sequence joins TRBV15 and TRBJ2-7; 8 nucleotides match TRBD1. This CDR3 is 15 amino acids long. Germline values: CDR1 LNHNV, CDR2 YYDKDF (reference sequence). The junction had 8 bases not matched to a gene; V was cut back by 2 bases and J by 5 bases. For the CDR3, the DNA is TGTGCCACCAGCAGATCGCACAGGGGGTTAGACGAGCAGTACTTC. The encoded protein is CATSRSHRGLDEQYF.

The chain carries TRBV6-5 and TRBJ1-5, with TRBD1 matching over 12 bases. Germline lookup yields CDR1 MNHEY and CDR2 SVGAGI. The V and J ends lost 8 bases and 2 bases, in that order; junction bases with no gene match: 4. CDR3 length equals 15 residues. CDR3 nucleotides: TGTGCCAGCCGGGACAGGGGGCTGGGCAATCAGCCCCAGCATTTT. This translates into CASRDRGLGNQPQHF.

This clone was seen more than once but under ten times. The chain carries TRBV4-1 and TRBJ2-7, with D possibly TRBD2 on 6 matching bases. CDR1 is MGHRA, CDR2 YSYEKL, per germline. V lost 1 base, J lost 2 bases, and 18 bases lay in between. The length of the CDR3 is 17 residues. The CDR3 here is CASSQVWGLSLTYEQYF. CDR3 nucleotides: TGCGCCAGCAGCCAAGTATGGGGACTTTCACTTACCTACGAGCAGTACTTC.

On this clone itself: Other DNA sequences of this sample code for an identical CDR3. The V call is TRBV6-5, the J call TRBJ1-1, with 8 bases fitting TRBD1. J was trimmed by 4 bases and V by 6 bases; bases with no gene match: 4. Germline-derived CDR1 and CDR2 are MNHEY and SVGAGI. The length of the CDR3 is 13 residues. CDR3: CASSPDRGTEAFF. The CDR3 nucleotides are TGTGCCAGCAGCCCCGACAGGGGCACTGAAGCTTTCTTT.

This chain connects TRBV10-3 to TRBJ2-7; 8 positions match TRBD1. V shed 4 bases and J 6 bases; nucleotides not matched to a gene: 11. Germline V lookup: CDR1 ENHRY, CDR2 SYGVKD. CDR3 size: 15 residues. CDR3 in amino acids: CAISGSLTTGGEQYF. As DNA, the CDR3 is TGTGCCATCAGTGGGAGCTTAACAACAGGGGGCGAGCAGTACTTC.

The chain uses TRBV7-2 and TRBJ2-3; D gene unclear. This CDR3 has 14 residues. Germline values: CDR1 SGHTA, CDR2 FQGNSA. V dropped 1 base and J dropped 3 bases, with 8 bases sitting between them. Here the CDR3 reads CASSLVLGTDTQYF. The CDR3 DNA sequence: TGTGCCAGCAGCTTAGTGCTTGGGACAGATACGCAGTATTTT.

The chain recombines TRBV7-2 with TRBJ2-3, with 11 positions matching TRBD2. CDR1 is SGHTA and CDR2 is FQGNSA in the germline V gene. The trim removed 5 bases at V and 1 base at J, leaving 2 bases unmatched. The CDR3 totals 15 residues. The CDR3 reads CASSTSGGGTDTQYF. The CDR3 nucleotides read TGTGCCAGCAGCACTAGCGGGGGCGGCACAGATACGCAGTATTTT.

This sequence joins TRBV7-3 and TRBJ2-3; D remains ambiguous. The CDR3 covers 15 residues. The V and J ends lost 2 bases and 0 bases respectively, with 9 bases between them. Germline CDR1 and CDR2: SGHTA and FQGTGA. The CDR3 DNA sequence: TGTGCCAGCAGCTTACGTGGGCCAAGCACAGATACGCAGTATTTT. Amino acid sequence: CASSLRGPSTDTQYF.

This chain connects TRBV25-1 to TRBJ2-3; D perhaps matches TRBD2 (6 bases). Trimming removed 3 bases from V and 8 bases from J, with 18 bases in between. The germline gives CDR1 MGHDK, CDR2 SYGVNS. The CDR3 consists of 15 residues. The CDR3: CASSDTTTSSGTQYF. DNA of the CDR3: TGTGCCAGCAGTGACACCACGACTAGTTCGGGTACGCAGTATTTT.

This clone showed up just once. This sequence joins TRBV6-2 or TRBV6-3 and TRBJ1-5; D is uncertain. The CDR3 loop spans 13 amino acids. The V end was cut by 2 bases, the J end by 3 bases, with 5 bases between. Germline CDR1 and CDR2: MNHEY and SVGEGT. The CDR3: CASSYPTNQPQHF. Here the CDR3 DNA reads TGTGCCAGCAGTTACCCCACCAATCAGCCCCAGCATTTT.

Concerning this clone: In the same sample, other DNA sequences code for this CDR3. V and J are TRBV4-1 and TRBJ2-7; 11 bases fit TRBD1. Germline V lookup: CDR1 MGHRA, CDR2 YSYEKL. J was trimmed by 3 bases and V by 4 bases; bases with no gene match: 2. This CDR3 comprises 14 residues. The CDR3 here is CASSLGQGGYEQYF. The DNA for the CDR3 is TGCGCCAGCAGCCTGGGACAGGGGGGCTACGAGCAGTACTTC.

The chain couples TRBV5-1 to TRBJ1-1; possibly TRBD1 for D (6 bases). Looked up from germline, CDR1 is SGHRS and CDR2 is YFSETQ. The CDR3 consists of 12 residues. Trimming stripped 0 bases from V and 10 bases from J, with 10 bases between. CDR3 sequence (DNA): TGCGCCAGCAGCTTGGAGGACAGTTTAGCTTTCTTT. Translation: CASSLEDSLAFF.

This sequence joins TRBV7-9 and TRBJ2-1, with 11 bases matching TRBD2. The CDR3 contains 18 residues. V lost 5 bases, J lost 7 bases, and 16 bases stayed unmatched. Looked up from germline, CDR1 is SEHNR and CDR2 is FQNEAQ (reference sequence). Here the CDR3 reads CASSPFGGLAAPGNEQFF. The CDR3 DNA follows: TGTGCCAGCAGCCCCTTTGGGGGACTAGCGGCCCCGGGGAATGAGCAGTTCTTC.

This clone was seen a single time. CDR3 protein: CASSLYPSPSYEQYF. Written as DNA, the CDR3 is TGTGCCAGCAGCTTATACCCGTCCCCTTCCTACGAGCAGTACTTC. V and J are TRBV7-2 and TRBJ2-7; no definite D call. The CDR3 extends over 15 amino acids. CDR1 is SGHTA and CDR2 is FQGNSA in the germline V gene. Trimming pared 2 bases from V and 1 base from J, leaving 12 bases between.

The genes are TRBV18 and TRBJ2-7; D call uncertain. Trimming left V 3 bases short and J 5 bases short, with 11 bases between. This CDR3 is 13 amino acids long. Germline values: CDR1 KGHSH, CDR2 LQKENI. The CDR3 nucleotides are TGTGCCAGCTCACCGCTTAACGAGGACGAGCAGTACTTC. It codes for CASSPLNEDEQYF.